A single sample gave rise to the 23 T cell receptor beta chains below, sequenced in a study of Ad26.COV2.S vaccination and SARS-CoV-2 variants. Clones were sequenced by immunoSEQ multiplex PCR, and TCRdb holds only the in-frame ones, with some missing. The sample consists of approximately 410,000 clones, around 93% of them appearing once. The treatment: 19 received Ad26.COV2.S at low or high dose, single or two shots; roughly five received placebo; per-sample allocation not given. Samples came from day 63 after the first vaccine or placebo injection. The source material was peripheral blood, sampled in a trial of Ad26.COV2.S vaccine versus placebo. The receptor set was obtained from a person between 18 and 59 years old who received the Ad26.COV2.S COVID-19 vaccine or a placebo.

The gene calls are TRBV27 and TRBJ2-1; TRBD2 is a possible D gene (5 bases). Trimming removed 3 bases at V and 0 bases at J, with 12 bases between. There are 16 residues in the CDR3. The germline V gene has CDR1 MNHEY and CDR2 SMNVEV (reference sequence). The CDR3 nucleotides read TGTGCCAGCAGTTTCTCTAGCCCCCGCTCCTACAATGAGCAGTTCTTC. Protein sequence: CASSFSSPRSYNEQFF.

The J gene is TRBJ1-3, the V gene TRBV3-1 (or the pseudogene TRBV3-2); D possibly corresponds to TRBD1 (5 bases). The CDR3 sequence is 16 residues long. Trimming pared 2 bases from V and 0 bases from J, leaving 11 bases between. Germline-derived CDR1 and CDR2 are LGHDT and YNNKEL (reference sequence). In DNA, the CDR3 is TGTGCCAGCAGCCAAAGGACAACGAGCTCTGGAAACACCATATATTTT. Its translation: CASSQRTTSSGNTIYF.

The CDR3 region has the DNA TGTGCCAGTAGTGCCAGGGCAACTAATGAAAAACTGTTTTTT. This encodes CASSARATNEKLFF. The chain carries TRBV19 and TRBJ1-4; TRBD1 is a possible D gene (5 bases). V lost 5 bases to trimming and J lost 0 bases, with 7 bases between them. The CDR3 contains 14 residues. CDR1 and CDR2 from the germline V gene are LNHDA and SQIVND (reference sequence). The full variable domain, rest sourced from reference TRBV19 and TRBJ1-4, is DGGITQSPKYLFRKEGQNVTLSCEQNLNHDAMYWYRQDPGQGLRLIYYSQIVNDFQKGDIAEGYSVSREKKESFPLTVTSAQKNPTAFYLCASSARATNEKLFFGSGTQLSVL.

The rearrangement uses TRBV5-4 and TRBJ2-7, with D hard to call. CDR3 length: 13 amino acids. Germline lookup yields CDR1 SGHNT and CDR2 YYREEE (reference sequence). Trimming took off 4 bases at V and 5 bases at J, with 13 bases between the two ends. This chain's CDR3 is CASSPVESHEQYF. CDR3 in DNA: TGTGCCAGCAGCCCGGTGGAGTCCCACGAGCAGTACTTC.

V gene TRBV5-4 combines with J gene TRBJ1-1; 8 nucleotides agree with TRBD1. Germline V gene sequence: CDR1 SGHNT, CDR2 YYREEE (reference sequence). J was trimmed by 8 bases and V by 4 bases; bases with no gene match: 10. This CDR3 comprises 14 residues. This CDR3 reads CASSLRQGIPEAFF. The CDR3 nucleotides are TGTGCCAGCAGCCTAAGACAGGGGATCCCCGAAGCTTTCTTT.

The gene calls are TRBV6-5 and TRBJ2-7; 9 bases match TRBD2. Germline loops: CDR1 MNHEY, CDR2 SVGAGI. CDR3 length: 12 amino acids. Trimming removed 6 bases from V and 7 bases from J; junction bases left unmatched: 4. The CDR3 sequence: CASRGLAREQYF. The CDR3 DNA sequence: TGTGCCAGCAGGGGACTAGCTCGGGAGCAGTACTTC.

The CDR3 DNA reads TGTGCCAGCAGCTTAGATCGGGGGGGCGCAGATACGCAGTATTTT. Its protein is CASSLDRGGADTQYF. The rearrangement joins TRBV11-2 to TRBJ2-3; 8 bases are shared with TRBD2. The germline gives CDR1 SGHAT, CDR2 FQNNGV. Trimming removed 0 bases from V and 4 bases from J; junction bases left unmatched: 3. This CDR3 is 15 amino acids long.

CDR3 loop: CASSINRGETQYF. In nucleotides, the CDR3 is TGTGCCAGTAGTATTAATCGGGGGGAGACCCAGTACTTC. This rearrangement joins TRBV19 to TRBJ2-5; tentatively, D is TRBD2 (6 bases). Deletions cut 3 bases from V and 5 bases from J, with 10 bases between. Germline values: CDR1 LNHDA, CDR2 SQIVND (reference sequence). CDR3 length: 13 amino acids.

V usage is TRBV6-5 and J usage is TRBJ1-1; D remains ambiguous. Deletions cut 0 bases from V and 0 bases from J, with 11 bases between. This CDR3 has 16 amino acids. CDR1 MNHEY and CDR2 SVGAGI come from the germline V gene. CDR3 in DNA: TGTGCCAGCAGTTACTCGCACAGAAACCTGAACACTGAAGCTTTCTTT. Amino acid sequence: CASSYSHRNLNTEAFF.

A note on this clone: The same CDR3 arises from other DNA sequences in this sample as well. The V and J genes are TRBV18 and TRBJ1-2; D is undetermined. Germline V gives CDR1 KGHSH, CDR2 LQKENI. The CDR3 runs to 13 residues. V was cut by 3 bases and J by 5 bases, with 10 bases left in between. In nucleotides, the CDR3 is TGTGCCAGCTCACCCGACGGAAATTATGGCTACACCTTC. Encoded protein: CASSPDGNYGYTF.

This clone was seen once. The V and J genes are TRBV27 and TRBJ2-3; D is perhaps TRBD2 (5 bases). V dropped 2 bases and J dropped 4 bases, with 10 bases sitting between them. CDR1 is MNHEY and CDR2 is SMNVEV in the germline V gene (reference sequence). The CDR3 contains 14 residues. The CDR3 sequence is CASSLRRGPDTQYF. For the CDR3, the DNA is TGTGCCAGCAGTTTACGTCGAGGGCCAGATACGCAGTATTTT.

The rearrangement links TRBV30 to TRBJ1-1, with D uncertain. The germline V and J ends were trimmed by 1 base and 11 bases, with 14 bases remaining between them. This CDR3 is built from 12 residues. CDR1 and CDR2 from the germline V gene are GTSNPN and SVGIG (reference sequence). The CDR3 loop reads CAWSEVWKGAFF. CDR3 DNA: TGTGCCTGGAGTGAGGTATGGAAAGGGGCTTTCTTT.

The J gene is TRBJ2-1, the V gene TRBV11-2; TRBD1 matches at 7 bases. J was trimmed by 4 bases and V by 1 base; bases with no gene match: 4. The CDR3 totals 15 residues. Per the germline V gene, CDR1 is SGHAT and CDR2 is FQNNGV. The CDR3 nucleotides read TGTGCCAGCAGCTTAGGAACAGGGGAGTACAATGAGCAGTTCTTC. Translated: CASSLGTGEYNEQFF.

The rearrangement joins TRBV11-2 to TRBJ2-1; 8 bases agree with TRBD2. Germline values: CDR1 SGHAT, CDR2 FQNNGV. V gave up 5 bases and J gave up 7 bases; unmatched junction bases: 13. This CDR3 has 16 residues. This CDR3 reads CASSPSRAGGLNEQFF. CDR3 DNA: TGTGCCAGCAGCCCAAGTAGGGCGGGGGGTCTGAATGAGCAGTTCTTC.

This clone appeared once. V and J are TRBV30 and TRBJ2-3; D not resolved. The CDR3 sequence is 16 residues long. Germline V gene sequence: CDR1 GTSNPN, CDR2 SVGIG (reference sequence). Trimming removed 5 bases at V and 0 bases at J, with 18 bases between. The CDR3 nucleotides read TGTGCCTGGGACCCCTGGATAACTGCGAGCACAGATACGCAGTATTTT. Translation gives CAWDPWITASTDTQYF.

This rearrangement joins TRBV7-2 to TRBJ2-6; D unclear. V lost 3 bases and J 0 bases, leaving 9 bases between the germline ends. This CDR3 has 16 residues. The germline V gene has CDR1 SGHTA and CDR2 FQGNSA. The CDR3 here is CASSFHRASGANVLTF. The CDR3 coding sequence is TGTGCCAGCAGCTTTCATCGGGCCTCTGGGGCCAACGTCCTGACTTTC.

The gene calls are TRBV5-8 and TRBJ1-1, with unresolved D. The CDR3 spans 10 residues. Trimming stripped 2 bases from V and 7 bases from J, with 3 bases between. Germline V gives CDR1 SGHTS, CDR2 YDEGEE. The CDR3 spells CASSLVEAFF. CDR3 DNA sequence: TGTGCCAGCAGCTTAGTTGAAGCTTTCTTT.

The chain joins TRBV11-3 to TRBJ2-1; 12 positions agree with TRBD2. Trimming cost V 1 base and J 7 bases; bases outside gene matches: 5. The CDR3 consists of 16 residues. The germline CDR1 and CDR2 sequences are SGHNT and YENEEA. The CDR3 DNA follows: TGTGCCAGCAGCTTAGGAGGACTAGCGGGACAGAATGAGCAGTTCTTC. Translation gives CASSLGGLAGQNEQFF.

In its sample, this clone was seen a few times. The rearrangement uses TRBV7-2 and TRBJ2-7, with 9 bases that match TRBD1. This CDR3 region has 18 residues. The V segment lost 1 base and the J segment 3 bases; nucleotides outside the gene matches: 13. In germline, CDR1 is SGHTA, CDR2 FQGNSA. The CDR3 DNA reads as TGTGCCAGCAGCTTAGTAATACCCGGACAGGGGATTTACTACGAGCAGTACTTC. Translating it yields CASSLVIPGQGIYYEQYF.

The chain has TRBV7-4 and TRBJ1-1; the D is unclear. CDR3 size: 15 residues. Germline-derived CDR1 and CDR2 are SGHVT and SQSDAQ. Deletions cut 9 bases from V and 0 bases from J, with 17 bases between. The CDR3, as DNA: TGTGCCAGAGAGCCGGGCAAAACCATGAACACTGAAGCTTTCTTT. Translation: CAREPGKTMNTEAFF.

The genes are TRBV7-8 and TRBJ2-1; TRBD2 agrees at 11 bases. The length of the CDR3 is 16 residues. Germline V CDR1 and CDR2: SGHVS, FQNEAQ. V shed 2 bases and J 2 bases; nucleotides not matched to a gene: 2. CDR3 DNA sequence: TGTGCCAGCAGCTTATCTAGCGGGGGGCCCTACAATGAGCAGTTCTTC. It yields the protein CASSLSSGGPYNEQFF.

The CDR3 sequence is CASRSDRDPSGANVLTF. The CDR3 DNA follows: TGTGCCAGCCGTTCGGACAGGGACCCCTCTGGGGCCAACGTCCTGACTTTC. This chain connects TRBV7-8 to TRBJ2-6, with 8 bases identical to TRBD1. CDR1 and CDR2 (germline): SGHVS, FQNEAQ. The junction had 9 bases not matched to a gene; V was cut back by 8 bases and J by 0 bases. The CDR3 runs 17 residues. Variable domain in full (rest from reference TRBV7-8 and TRBJ2-6): GAGVSQSPRYKVAKRGQDVALRCDPISGHVSLFWYQQALGQGPEFLTYFQNEAQLDKSGLPSDRFFAERPEGSVSTLKIQRTQQEDSAVYLCASRSDRDPSGANVLTFGAGSRLTVL.

The V and J genes are TRBV28 and TRBJ1-3, with 9 bases matching TRBD1. Per germline, CDR1 MDHEN and CDR2 SYDVKM. CDR3 length equals 15 residues. V was clipped by 6 bases and J by 4 bases; unmatched bases: 7. The CDR3 spells CASSPGQGRGNTIYF. The CDR3 region has the DNA TGTGCCAGCAGCCCAGGACAGGGGAGAGGAAACACCATATATTTT.